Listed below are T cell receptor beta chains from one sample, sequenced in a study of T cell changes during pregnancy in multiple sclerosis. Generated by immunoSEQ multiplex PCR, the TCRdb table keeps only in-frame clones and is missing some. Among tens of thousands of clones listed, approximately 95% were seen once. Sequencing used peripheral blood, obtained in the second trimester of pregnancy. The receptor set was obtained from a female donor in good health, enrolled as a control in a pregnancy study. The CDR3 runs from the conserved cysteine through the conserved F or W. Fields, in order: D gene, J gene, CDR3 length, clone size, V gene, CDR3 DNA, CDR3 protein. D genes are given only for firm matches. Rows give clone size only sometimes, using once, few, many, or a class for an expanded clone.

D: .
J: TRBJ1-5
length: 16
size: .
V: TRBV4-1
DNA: TGCGCCAGCAGCCCGGTGACGGGAGATACCAATCAGCCCCAGCATTTT
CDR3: CASSPVTGDTNQPQHF

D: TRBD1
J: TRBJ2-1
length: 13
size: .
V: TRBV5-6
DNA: TGTGCCAGCAGCAAGGGACAGGTGAATGAGCAGTTCTTC
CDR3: CASSKGQVNEQFF

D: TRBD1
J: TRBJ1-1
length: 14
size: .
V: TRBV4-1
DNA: TGCGCCAGCAGCCAAGTTGTCAGGGGGGTTGAAGCTTTCTTT
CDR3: CASSQVVRGVEAFF

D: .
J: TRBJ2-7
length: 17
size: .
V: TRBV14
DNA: TGTGCCAGCAGCCAAACCCGTGGGCAGGGTCCTTCCTACGAGCAGTACTTC
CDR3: CASSQTRGQGPSYEQYF

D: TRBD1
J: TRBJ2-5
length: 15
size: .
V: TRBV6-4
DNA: TGTGCCAGCAGTGATCAGGGGGCAAAAGGAGAGACCCAGTACTTC
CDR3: CASSDQGAKGETQYF

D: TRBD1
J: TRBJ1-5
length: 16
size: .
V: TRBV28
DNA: TGTGCCAGCAGCCAATATCAGACAGGGGGCATTCAGCCCCAGCATTTT
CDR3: CASSQYQTGGIQPQHF

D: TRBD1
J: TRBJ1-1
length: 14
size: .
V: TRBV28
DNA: TGTGCCAGCAGTTTATTCAGGGGGCGGACTGAAGCTTTCTTT
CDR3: CASSLFRGRTEAFF

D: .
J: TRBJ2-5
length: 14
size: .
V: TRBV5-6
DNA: TGTGCCAGCAGCTCGATCCCAGGAGGAGAGACCCAGTACTTC
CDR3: CASSSIPGGETQYF

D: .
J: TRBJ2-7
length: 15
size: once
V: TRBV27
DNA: TGTGCCAGCAGTATTACCACAGGGAACTCATACGAGCAGTACTTC
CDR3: CASSITTGNSYEQYF

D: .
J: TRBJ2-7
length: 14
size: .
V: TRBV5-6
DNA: TGTGCCAGCAGCTCCGGGGGGCCGATCTACGAGCAGTACTTC
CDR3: CASSSGGPIYEQYF

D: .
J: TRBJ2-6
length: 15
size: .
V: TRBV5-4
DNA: TGTGCCAGCGCCCCTAGGCAGTCTGGGGCCAACGTCCTGACTTTC
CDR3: CASAPRQSGANVLTF

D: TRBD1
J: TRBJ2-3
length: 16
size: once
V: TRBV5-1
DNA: TGCGCCAGCAGTCGAGGACAGGGGGGAGGCACAGATACGCAGTATTTT
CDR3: CASSRGQGGGTDTQYF

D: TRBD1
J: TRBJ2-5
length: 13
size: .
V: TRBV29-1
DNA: TGCAGCGTTGCGGGACAGGGCACGGAGACCCAGTACTTC
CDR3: CSVAGQGTETQYF

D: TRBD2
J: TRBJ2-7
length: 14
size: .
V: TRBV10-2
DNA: TGCGCCAGCAGTCCCAGCGGGAGGGCCTCCGAGCAGTACTTC
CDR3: CASSPSGRASEQYF

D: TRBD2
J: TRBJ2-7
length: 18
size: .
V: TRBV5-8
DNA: TGTGCCAGCACCCGGGGACTAGCGGGAGACGGTAGGTCCTACGAGCAGTACTTC
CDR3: CASTRGLAGDGRSYEQYF

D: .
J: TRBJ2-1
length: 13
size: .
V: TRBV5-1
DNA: TGCGCCAGCAGCTTTCAGGGCTACAATGAGCAGTTCTTC
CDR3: CASSFQGYNEQFF

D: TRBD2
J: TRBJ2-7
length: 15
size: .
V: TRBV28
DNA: TGTGCCAGCAGGAGAACTAGCGGGGGTTCCTACGAGCAGTACTTC
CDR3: CASRRTSGGSYEQYF

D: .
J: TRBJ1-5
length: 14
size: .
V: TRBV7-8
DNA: TGTGCCAGCAGCTCCGGCAGGAGCAATCAGCCCCAGCATTTT
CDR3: CASSSGRSNQPQHF